One sample yielded the 10 T cell receptor beta chains listed below, sequenced in a study of shared clonotypes between healthy human individuals. The table came from immunoSEQ multiplex PCR; TCRdb's copy has only in-frame clones and leaves some out. The sample has roughly 760,000 clones, around two thirds seen once; the top ten hold less than 2%. The source material was memory CD4+ T cells sorted from blood. Subset reported: CD45RA-negative fraction. These receptors all stem from a woman in her twenties or thirties in good health.

The chain joins TRBV7-3 to TRBJ1-5; 10 nucleotides agree with TRBD1. V dropped 5 bases and J dropped 6; count of bases not matched to a gene: 4. From germline, CDR1 is SGHTA and CDR2 FQGTGA. The CDR3 length is 14 residues. CDR3 amino acids: CASSRTGGGQPQHF. In DNA, the CDR3 is TGTGCCAGCAGCCGGACAGGGGGAGGTCAGCCCCAGCATTTT.

This clone has a handful of counts. V is TRBV25-1 and J is TRBJ1-1; weak D call: TRBD1 (6 bases). The CDR3 is 14 residues long. CDR1 MGHDK and CDR2 SYGVNS come from the germline V gene. V lost 5 bases and J 1 base, leaving 11 bases between the germline ends. DNA of the CDR3: TGTGCCAGCAGTCGACGGGACAAGAACACTGAAGCTTTCTTT. This encodes CASSRRDKNTEAFF.

The chain combines TRBV4-1 with TRBJ1-2, with D possibly matching TRBD1 (6 bases). CDR1 and CDR2 (germline): MGHRA, YSYEKL. There are 14 residues in the CDR3. Trimming took off 4 bases at V and 3 bases at J, with 12 bases between the two ends. In DNA, the CDR3 is TGCGCCAGCAGCCCTGAAAGGACAGACTATGGCTACACCTTC. It yields the protein CASSPERTDYGYTF.

The rearrangement uses TRBV6-5 and TRBJ1-2, with 7 nucleotides matching TRBD1. Trimming at V came to 6 bases and at J to 2 bases, leaving 3 bases not matched to a gene. The CDR3 covers 13 residues. From germline, CDR1 is MNHEY and CDR2 SVGAGI. The CDR3 spells CASRTDRNYGYTF. The CDR3 nucleotides read TGTGCCAGCAGAACGGACAGGAACTATGGCTACACCTTC.

The rearrangement joins TRBV5-1 to TRBJ2-3; 9 bases fit TRBD2. The CDR3 length is 15 residues. CDR1 SGHRS and CDR2 YFSETQ come from the germline V gene. J was trimmed by 1 base and V by 5 bases; bases with no gene match: 5. This CDR3 is CASRASGMGTDTQYF. The CDR3 nucleotides read TGCGCCAGCAGGGCTAGCGGGATGGGCACAGATACGCAGTATTTT.

The chain has TRBV5-1 and TRBJ2-7; 9 bases fit TRBD2. The CDR3 covers 15 residues. J was trimmed by 6 bases and V by 3 bases; bases with no gene match: 10. Germline values: CDR1 SGHRS, CDR2 YFSETQ. This CDR3 is CASSYRSSGSAEQYF. The CDR3 DNA reads as TGCGCCAGCAGCTACCGTAGTAGCGGGAGTGCCGAGCAGTACTTC.

The chain combines TRBV6-1 with TRBJ2-5; no clear D gene. This CDR3 is 16 amino acids long. Looked up from germline, CDR1 is MNHNS and CDR2 is SASEGT. Trimming left V 0 bases short and J 5 bases short, with 16 bases between. DNA of the CDR3: TGTGCCAGCAGTGAAGCGGGGTGGACGTTAAGTGAGACCCAGTACTTC. It translates to CASSEAGWTLSETQYF.

The chain combines TRBV5-1 with TRBJ2-5; D call uncertain. The J call is uncertain, as TRBJ2-7 better fits the DNA end. This CDR3 has 11 residues. The germline V gene has CDR1 SGHRS and CDR2 YFSETQ. CDR3 nucleotides: TGCGCCAGCAGGGGAACCTACGAGCAGTACTTC. Its protein product is CASRGTYEQYF.

This clone appeared many times. The gene calls are TRBV14 and TRBJ2-3; the D is unclear. Trimming left V 4 bases short and J 6 bases short, with 11 bases between. The germline gives CDR1 SGHDN, CDR2 FVKESK. The CDR3 runs 13 residues. This chain's CDR3 is CASSRDPGDTQYF. The CDR3 coding sequence is TGTGCCAGCAGCCGTGACCCCGGGGATACGCAGTATTTT. Using reference TRBV14 and TRBJ2-3 for the parts outside the CDR3, the full variable domain is EAGVTQFPSHSVIEKGQTVTLRCDPISGHDNLYWYRRVMGKEIKFLLHFVKESKQDESGMPNNRFLAERTGGTYSTLKVQPAELEDSGVYFCASSRDPGDTQYFGPGTRLTVL.

The chain combines TRBV5-1 with TRBJ2-2; 11 positions match TRBD2. The CDR3 length is 16 residues. CDR1 is SGHRS, CDR2 YFSETQ, per germline. Germline trimming cut 0 bases from V and 5 bases from J; bases unmatched to any gene: 3. CDR3 sequence reads: CASSLGGTSGTGELFF. CDR3 DNA: TGCGCCAGCAGCTTGGGTGGGACTAGCGGAACCGGGGAGCTGTTTTTT. The whole variable domain, remainder taken from reference TRBV5-1 and TRBJ2-2, is KAGVTQTPRYLIKTRGQQVTLSCSPISGHRSVSWYQQTPGQGLQFLFEYFSETQRNKGNFPGRFSGRQFSNSRSEMNVSTLELGDSALYLCASSLGGTSGTGELFFGEGSRLTVL.